The next 8 T cell receptor beta chains were all read from a single sample in a study of pediatric ulcerative colitis. During colonoscopy, one to two rectal pinch biopsies were collected. Only in-frame clones appear in the TCRdb table, and some are missing; sequencing was by immunoSEQ multiplex PCR. This sample carries around 37,000 clones, roughly 70% of them seen once, and the ten largest clones take 8% to 9.5%. Sequencing was done on a sample of gut tissue. The receptor source for this set is a boy aged 10-17 years with severe ulcerative colitis.

The chain uses TRBV20-1 and TRBJ1-2, with D perhaps TRBD1 (6 bases). This CDR3 region has 10 residues. Germline loops: CDR1 DFQATT, CDR2 SNEGSKA (reference sequence). CDR3 DNA: TGCAGCACCGCAGGGGATGGCTACACCTTC. This encodes CSTAGDGYTF.

The chain carries TRBV19 and TRBJ1-2; TRBD1 matches at 8 bases. The CDR3 totals 15 residues. J lost 2 bases, V lost 3 bases, and 5 bases had no gene match. Germline V gene data show CDR1 as LNHDA and CDR2 as SQIVND (reference sequence). CDR3 residues: CASSIPGQANYGYTF. In DNA, the CDR3 is TGTGCCAGTAGTATTCCGGGACAGGCCAACTATGGCTACACCTTC.

This clone was observed a few times. CDR3 sequence (DNA): TGTGCCAGCAGTGCCCTGACAGGGTCGGACTATGGCTACACCTTC. Protein sequence: CASSALTGSDYGYTF. This sequence joins TRBV6-5 and TRBJ1-2, with 7 nucleotides matching TRBD1. This CDR3 has 15 amino acids. After removal of 5 bases from V and 3 bases from J, the junction contained 9 bases not matched to a gene. The germline gives CDR1 MNHEY, CDR2 SVGAGI.

The chain combines TRBV28 with TRBJ2-7, with 7 bases identical to TRBD1. Germline trimming cut 6 bases from V and 3 bases from J; bases unmatched to any gene: 8. CDR1 is MDHEN, CDR2 SYDVKM, per germline. There are 14 residues in the CDR3. In nucleotides, the CDR3 is TGTGCCAGCAGGAGAACAGGGGAGCTCTACGAGCAGTACTTC. It codes for CASRRTGELYEQYF.

This chain connects TRBV18 to TRBJ2-7, with D unclear. Germline CDR1 reads KGHSH; CDR2 reads LQKENI. The ends were cut back, 5 bases at V and 3 bases at J, with 8 bases in the middle. The CDR3 has 12 amino acids. In DNA form, the CDR3 reads TGTGCCAGCTCAAGTAACAACTACGAGCAGTACTTC. It is translated as CASSSNNYEQYF.

V is TRBV5-1 and J is TRBJ1-1; D unresolved. Germline CDR1 and CDR2: SGHRS and YFSETQ. V was cut by 0 bases and J by 1 base, with 10 bases left in between. The CDR3 consists of 15 residues. The CDR3 region has the DNA TGCGCCAGCAGCTTGGATGGGATGGGGAACACTGAAGCTTTCTTT. This gives the protein CASSLDGMGNTEAFF.

This clone was counted a single time. The CDR3 sequence: CATSRDPSYTEAFF. The CDR3 bases are TGTGCCACCAGCAGAGATCCGAGCTACACTGAAGCTTTCTTT. The genes are TRBV15 and TRBJ1-1; no clear D gene. Trimming removed 0 bases from V and 3 bases from J, with 8 bases in between. The germline gives CDR1 LNHNV, CDR2 YYDKDF (reference sequence). CDR3 length: 14 amino acids.

This chain links TRBV11-2 with TRBJ2-1; a weak D match, TRBD2 (5 bases). CDR3 length: 15 residues. Germline CDR1 SGHAT, CDR2 FQNNGV. Trimming cost V 1 base and J 0 bases, with 7 bases left between them. In DNA, the CDR3 is TGTGCCAGCAGCTTAGTGGGGAGCTCCTACAATGAGCAGTTCTTC. Translated: CASSLVGSSYNEQFF.